This section outlines one T cell receptor beta chain sequence together with its context. Germline loops: CDR1 SQVTM, CDR2 ANQGSEA. V was clipped by 1 base and J by 5 bases; unmatched bases: 5. CDR3 size: 14 residues. The data stem from a study of T-cell memory formation after mild COVID-19. TCRdb independently ran MiXCR on the 5' RACE reads; one entry per CDR3 protein. Among under 350,000 distinct CDR3 sequences listed, 15% to 20% were seen once. This chain links TRBV29-1 with TRBJ2-3; TRBD2 matches 8 bases. The source of this sequence is a man aged 18-30 years who had mild COVID-19 (a few samples of this study predate the infection). Cell type and time point are not known. Sequenced sample: PBMCs or a T cell subset sorted from them (not recorded which). CDR3 loop: CSVEVTGGRDTQYF. In DNA, the CDR3 is TGCAGCGTTGAAGTAACGGGGGGGAGAGATACGCAGTATTTT.